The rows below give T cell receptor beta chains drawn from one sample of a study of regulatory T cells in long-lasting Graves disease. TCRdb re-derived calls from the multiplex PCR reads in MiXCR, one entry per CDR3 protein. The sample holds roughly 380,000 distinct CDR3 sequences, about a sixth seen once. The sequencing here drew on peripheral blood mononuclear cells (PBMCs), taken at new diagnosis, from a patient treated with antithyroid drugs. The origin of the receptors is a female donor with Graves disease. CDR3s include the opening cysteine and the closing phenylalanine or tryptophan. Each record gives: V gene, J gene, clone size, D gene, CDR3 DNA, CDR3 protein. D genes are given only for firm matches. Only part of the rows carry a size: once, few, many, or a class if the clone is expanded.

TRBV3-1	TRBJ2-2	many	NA	TGTGCCAGCACTCGTACCGGGGAGCTGTTTTTT	CASTRTGELFF
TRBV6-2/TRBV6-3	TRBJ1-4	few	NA	TGTGCCAGCAGTCCCTCCGGGACACGCGAAAAACTGTTTTTT	CASSPSGTREKLFF
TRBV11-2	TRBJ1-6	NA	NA	TGTGCCAGCAGCTTTCTCCGGGACACCTCATCGTCACCCCTCCACTTT	CASSFLRDTSSSPLHF
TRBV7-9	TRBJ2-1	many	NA	TGTGCCAGCAGACCTTGGACCCACCTTATTCTCGATGAGCAGTTCTTC	CASRPWTHLILDEQFF
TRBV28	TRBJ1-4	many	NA	TGTGCCAGCAGTTTTCGGGGTGCTAATGAAAAACTGTTTTTT	CASSFRGANEKLFF
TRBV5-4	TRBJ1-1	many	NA	TGTGCCAGCAGCATTAGACAGGCCCCGAATGAAGCTTTCTTT	CASSIRQAPNEAFF
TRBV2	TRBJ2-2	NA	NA	TGTGCCAGCAGTGGCGCAGCAAGGAACACCGGGGAGCTGTTTTTT	CASSGAARNTGELFF
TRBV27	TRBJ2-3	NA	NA	TGTGCCAGCAGGAAGGCCTTAAACACGCAGTATTTT	CASRKALNTQYF
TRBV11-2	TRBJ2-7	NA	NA	TGTGCCAGCAGCCAGGGGACCCCTAGCGAGCAGTACTTC	CASSQGTPSEQYF
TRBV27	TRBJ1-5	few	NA	TGTGCCAGCAGTCCACGGACCAATCAGCCCCAGCATTTT	CASSPRTNQPQHF
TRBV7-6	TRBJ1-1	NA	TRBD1	TGTGCCAGCCGGGTAGGGACAGGGAACACTGAAGCTTTCTTT	CASRVGTGNTEAFF
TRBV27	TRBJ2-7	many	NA	TGTGCCAGCAGTTTAGAGAGGAGCTATACTCCCTACGAGCAGTACTTC	CASSLERSYTPYEQYF
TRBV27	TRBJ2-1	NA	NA	TGTGCCAGCAGTTTCTACTCTCAATATGAGCAGTTCTTC	CASSFYSQYEQFF
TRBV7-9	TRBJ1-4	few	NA	TGTGCCAGCAGCTTAGGGGACGGTAGCTTTGCAACTAATGAAAAACTGTTTTTT	CASSLGDGSFATNEKLFF
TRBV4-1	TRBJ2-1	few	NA	TGCGCCAGCAGCCAAGGTTCAAACGCAGGGGAGCAGTTCTTC	CASSQGSNAGEQFF
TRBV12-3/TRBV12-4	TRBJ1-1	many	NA	TGTGCCAGCAGTTTATACCCACAGGGTGGTACTGAAGCTTTCTTT	CASSLYPQGGTEAFF
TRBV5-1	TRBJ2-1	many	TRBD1	TGCGCCAGCAGCTCCGTCAGGGGGTCCAATGAGCAGTTCTTC	CASSSVRGSNEQFF
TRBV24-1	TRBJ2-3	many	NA	TGTGCCACCAGTGATTTGCGCACAGATACGCAGTATTTT	CATSDLRTDTQYF
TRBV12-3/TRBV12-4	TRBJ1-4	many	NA	TGTGCCAGCACGTCACTCCAGGGAACTAATGAAAAACTGTTTTTT	CASTSLQGTNEKLFF
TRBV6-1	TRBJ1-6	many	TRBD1	TGTGCCAGCAGCTTTTCCGGGACAGCTTATTCACCCCTCCACTTT	CASSFSGTAYSPLHF
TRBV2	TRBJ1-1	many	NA	TGTGCCAGCAGGACTATACACGGCGAAGCTTTCTTT	CASRTIHGEAFF
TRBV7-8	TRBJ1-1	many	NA	TGTGCCAGCAGCTTAGATCCGAGAACAACTGAAGCTTTCTTT	CASSLDPRTTEAFF
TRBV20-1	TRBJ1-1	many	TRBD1	TGCAGTGCCTCGACAGGGAGAGGGGTGACTGAAGCTTTCTTT	CSASTGRGVTEAFF
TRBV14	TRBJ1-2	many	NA	TGTGCCAGCAGTCTCGGACCTTACTATGGCTACACCTTC	CASSLGPYYGYTF
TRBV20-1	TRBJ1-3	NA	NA	TGCAGTGCTAGACCCCCAGCTGGAAACACCATATATTTT	CSARPPAGNTIYF
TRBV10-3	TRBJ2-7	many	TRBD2	TGTGCCATCAGTGAGTCTAGGGCGGGAGTAAGCTACGAGCAGTACTTC	CAISESRAGVSYEQYF
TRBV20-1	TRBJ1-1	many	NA	TGCAGTGCTAGCTCCTCCACTCGGAACACTGAAGCTTTCTTT	CSASSSTRNTEAFF
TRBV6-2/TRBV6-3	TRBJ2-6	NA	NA	TGTGCCAGCAGTTACTGGCAGGGTTTCGAGTCTGGGGCCAACGTCCTGACTTTC	CASSYWQGFESGANVLTF
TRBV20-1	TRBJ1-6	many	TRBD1	TGCAGTGCCTCGGAGCAGGGGGCTAGAGGGTATAATTCACCCCTCCACTTT	CSASEQGARGYNSPLHF
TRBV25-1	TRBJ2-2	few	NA	TGTGCCAGCCAACCCAAGGGTTGGTACGACACCGGGGAGCTGTTTTTT	CASQPKGWYDTGELFF
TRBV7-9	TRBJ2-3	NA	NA	TGTGCCAGCAGCTTTGAAGGGAGCACAGATACGCAGTATTTT	CASSFEGSTDTQYF
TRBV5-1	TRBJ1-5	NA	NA	TGCGCCAGCAGCCCCGACAGACATCAGCCCCAGCATTTT	CASSPDRHQPQHF
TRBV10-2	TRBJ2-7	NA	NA	TGCGCCAGCAGTGAGTTCCCTGCCATATCCTACGAGCAGTACTTC	CASSEFPAISYEQYF
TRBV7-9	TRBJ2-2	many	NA	TGTGCCAGCGCAGGGGAAGTCGGGGAGCTGTTTTTT	CASAGEVGELFF
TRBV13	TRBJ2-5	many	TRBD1	TGTGCCAGCAGCTTAAGTTTGGGGACAGGGGAAGAGACCCAGTACTTC	CASSLSLGTGEETQYF
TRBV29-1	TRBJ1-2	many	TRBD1	TGCAGCGTTGAAGCTAACAGGGGAGGAGGTGGCTACACCTTC	CSVEANRGGGGYTF
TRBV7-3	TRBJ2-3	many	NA	TGTGCCAGCTCCTTAGCGGAACGCACAGATACGCAGTATTTT	CASSLAERTDTQYF
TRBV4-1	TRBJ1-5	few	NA	TGCGCCAGCAGCCCCCTCGTGAGGGGACGGCAGGGGAATCAGCCCCAGCATTTT	CASSPLVRGRQGNQPQHF
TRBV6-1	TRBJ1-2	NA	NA	TGTGCCAGCAGAAGAAGGGCCGTAGACTATGGCTACACCTTC	CASRRRAVDYGYTF